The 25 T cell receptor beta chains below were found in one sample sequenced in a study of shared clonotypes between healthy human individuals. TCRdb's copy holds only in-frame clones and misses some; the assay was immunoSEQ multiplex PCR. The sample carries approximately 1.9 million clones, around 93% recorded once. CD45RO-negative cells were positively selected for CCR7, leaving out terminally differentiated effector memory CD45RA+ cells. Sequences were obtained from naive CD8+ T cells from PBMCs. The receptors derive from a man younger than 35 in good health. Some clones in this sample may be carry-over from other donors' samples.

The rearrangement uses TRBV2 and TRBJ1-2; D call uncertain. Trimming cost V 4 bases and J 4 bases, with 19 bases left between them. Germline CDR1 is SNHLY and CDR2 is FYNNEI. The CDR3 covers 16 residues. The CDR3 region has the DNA TGTGCCAGCAGTGCCCCGGAGTCCCTAATACCCTATGGCTACACCTTC. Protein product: CASSAPESLIPYGYTF.

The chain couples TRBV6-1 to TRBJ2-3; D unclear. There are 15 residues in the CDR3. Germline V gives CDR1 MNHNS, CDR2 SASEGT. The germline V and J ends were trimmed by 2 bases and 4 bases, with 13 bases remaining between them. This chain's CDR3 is CASSESPRTSDTQYF. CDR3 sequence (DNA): TGTGCCAGCAGTGAATCCCCGAGGACCTCAGATACGCAGTATTTT.

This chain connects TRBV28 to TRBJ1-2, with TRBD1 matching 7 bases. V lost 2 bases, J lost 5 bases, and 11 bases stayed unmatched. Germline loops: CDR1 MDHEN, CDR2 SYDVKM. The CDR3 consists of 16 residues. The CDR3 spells CASSLGVGGGRYGYTF. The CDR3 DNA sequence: TGTGCCAGCAGTTTAGGGGTAGGAGGGGGCCGGTATGGCTACACCTTC.

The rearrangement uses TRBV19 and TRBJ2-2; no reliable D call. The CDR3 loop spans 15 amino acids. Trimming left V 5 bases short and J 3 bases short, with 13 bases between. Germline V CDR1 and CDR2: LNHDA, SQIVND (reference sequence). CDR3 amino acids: CASSVWSRDTGELFF. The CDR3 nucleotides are TGTGCCAGTAGTGTCTGGAGTAGGGACACCGGGGAGCTGTTTTTT. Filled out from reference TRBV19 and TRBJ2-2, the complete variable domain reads DGGITQSPKYLFRKEGQNVTLSCEQNLNHDAMYWYRQDPGQGLRLIYYSQIVNDFQKGDIAEGYSVSREKKESFPLTVTSAQKNPTAFYLCASSVWSRDTGELFFGEGSRLTVL.

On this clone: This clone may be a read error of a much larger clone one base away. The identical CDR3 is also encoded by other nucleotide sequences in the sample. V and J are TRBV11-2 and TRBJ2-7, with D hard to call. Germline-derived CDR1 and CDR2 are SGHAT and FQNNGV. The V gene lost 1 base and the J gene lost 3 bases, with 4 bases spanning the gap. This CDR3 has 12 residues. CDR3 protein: CASSLGDYEQYF. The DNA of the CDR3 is TGTGCCAGCAGCTTAGGGGACTACGAGCAGTACTTC.

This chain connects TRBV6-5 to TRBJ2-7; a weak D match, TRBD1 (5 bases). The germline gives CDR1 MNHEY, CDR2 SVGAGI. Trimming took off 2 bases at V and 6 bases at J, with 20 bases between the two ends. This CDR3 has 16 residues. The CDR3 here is CASSYATGLGLAEQYF. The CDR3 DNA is TGTGCCAGCAGTTACGCAACAGGCCTGGGGCTGGCCGAGCAGTACTTC.

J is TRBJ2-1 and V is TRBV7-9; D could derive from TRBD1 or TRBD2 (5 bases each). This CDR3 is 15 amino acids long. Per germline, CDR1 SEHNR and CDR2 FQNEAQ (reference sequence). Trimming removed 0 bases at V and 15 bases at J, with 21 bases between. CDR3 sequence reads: CASSLAGVARGGAFF. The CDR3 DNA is TGTGCCAGCAGCTTAGCGGGGGTAGCCCGTGGGGGAGCGTTCTTC.

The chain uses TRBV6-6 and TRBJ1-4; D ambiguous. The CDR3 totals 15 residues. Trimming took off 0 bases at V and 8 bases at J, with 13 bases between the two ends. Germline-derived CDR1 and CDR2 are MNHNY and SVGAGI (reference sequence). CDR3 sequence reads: CASSYSTSTGEKLFF. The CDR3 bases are TGTGCCAGCAGTTACTCGACTAGTACCGGAGAAAAACTGTTTTTT.

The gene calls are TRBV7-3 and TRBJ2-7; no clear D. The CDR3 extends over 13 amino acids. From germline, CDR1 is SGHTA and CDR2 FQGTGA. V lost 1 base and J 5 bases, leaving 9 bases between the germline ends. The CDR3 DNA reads TGTGCCAGCAGCTTAAGATCTTTTGACGAGCAGTACTTC. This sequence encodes CASSLRSFDEQYF.

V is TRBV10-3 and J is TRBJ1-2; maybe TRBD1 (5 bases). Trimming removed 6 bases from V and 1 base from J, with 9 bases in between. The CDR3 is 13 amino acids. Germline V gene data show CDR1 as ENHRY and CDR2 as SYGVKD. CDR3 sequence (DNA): TGTGCCATCAGGGAGGGGCTTAACTATGGCTACACCTTC. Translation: CAIREGLNYGYTF.

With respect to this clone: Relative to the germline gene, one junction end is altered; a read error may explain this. The CDR3 spells CATSGDWTAPTYEQYF. The CDR3 bases are TGTGCCACCAGCGGAGATTGGACAGCACCTACCTACGAGCAGTACTTC. The V gene is TRBV15, the J gene TRBJ2-7; TRBD1 is a possible D gene (6 bases). Germline-derived CDR1 and CDR2 are LNHNV and YYDKDF (reference sequence). The CDR3 has 16 residues.

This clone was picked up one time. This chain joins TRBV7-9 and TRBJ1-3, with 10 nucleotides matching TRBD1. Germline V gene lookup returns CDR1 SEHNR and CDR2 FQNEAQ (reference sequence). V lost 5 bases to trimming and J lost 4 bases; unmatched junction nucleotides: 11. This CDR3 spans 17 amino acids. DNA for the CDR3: TGTGCCAGCAGCCTCACAGCCGGGACAGGGGTGGGAAACACCATATATTTT. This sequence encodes CASSLTAGTGVGNTIYF. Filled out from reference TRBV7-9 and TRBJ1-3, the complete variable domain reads DTGVSQNPRHKITKRGQNVTFRCDPISEHNRLYWYRQTLGQGPEFLTYFQNEAQLEKSRLLSDRFSAERPKGSFSTLEIQRTEQGDSAMYLCASSLTAGTGVGNTIYFGEGSWLTVV.

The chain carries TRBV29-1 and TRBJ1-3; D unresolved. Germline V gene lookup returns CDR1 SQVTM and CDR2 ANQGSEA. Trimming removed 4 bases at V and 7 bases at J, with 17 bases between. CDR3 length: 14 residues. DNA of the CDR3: TGCAGCGTTGTCGTTACCAAATCCTGGAACACCATATATTTT. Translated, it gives CSVVVTKSWNTIYF.

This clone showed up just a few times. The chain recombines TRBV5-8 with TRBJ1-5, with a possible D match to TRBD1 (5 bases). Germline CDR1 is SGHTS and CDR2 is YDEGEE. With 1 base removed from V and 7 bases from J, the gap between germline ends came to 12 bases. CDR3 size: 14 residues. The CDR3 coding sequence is TGTGCCAGCAGCTTGAGGACATCAGGGCAGCCCCAGCATTTT. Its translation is CASSLRTSGQPQHF. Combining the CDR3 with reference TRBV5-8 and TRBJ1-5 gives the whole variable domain EAGVTQSPTHLIKTRGQQATLRCSPISGHTSVYWYQQALGLGLQFLLWYDEGEERNRGNFPPRFSGRQFPNYSSELNVNALELEDSALYLCASSLRTSGQPQHFGDGTRLSIL.

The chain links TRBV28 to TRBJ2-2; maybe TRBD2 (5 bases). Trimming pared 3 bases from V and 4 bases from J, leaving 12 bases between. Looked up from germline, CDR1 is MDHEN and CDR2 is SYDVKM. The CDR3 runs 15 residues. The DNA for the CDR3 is TGTGCCAGCAGTTTTTCCGGGGTCGTCACCGGGGAGCTGTTTTTT. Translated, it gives CASSFSGVVTGELFF.

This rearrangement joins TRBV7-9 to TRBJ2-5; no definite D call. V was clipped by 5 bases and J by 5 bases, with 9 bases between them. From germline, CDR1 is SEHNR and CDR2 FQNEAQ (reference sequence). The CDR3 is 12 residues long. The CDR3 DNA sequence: TGTGCCAGCAGCCCTAATGAGGAGACCCAGTACTTC. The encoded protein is CASSPNEETQYF.

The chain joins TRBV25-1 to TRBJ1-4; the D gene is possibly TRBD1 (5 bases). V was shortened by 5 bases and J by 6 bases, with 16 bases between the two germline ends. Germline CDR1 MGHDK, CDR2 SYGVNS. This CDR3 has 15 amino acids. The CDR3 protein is CASSLKAGLHEKLFF. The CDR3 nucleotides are TGTGCCAGCAGTCTAAAAGCAGGGCTTCATGAAAAACTGTTTTTT.

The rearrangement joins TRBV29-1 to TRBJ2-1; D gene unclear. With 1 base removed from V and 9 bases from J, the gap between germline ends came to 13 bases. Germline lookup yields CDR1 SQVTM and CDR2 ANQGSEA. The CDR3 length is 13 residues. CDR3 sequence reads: CSVEGRTLGEQFF. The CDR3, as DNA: TGCAGCGTTGAAGGCCGAACTTTGGGTGAGCAGTTCTTC.

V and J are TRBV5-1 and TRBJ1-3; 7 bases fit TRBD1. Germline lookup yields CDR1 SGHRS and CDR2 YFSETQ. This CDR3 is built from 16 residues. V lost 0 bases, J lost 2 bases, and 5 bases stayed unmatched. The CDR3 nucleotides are TGCGCCAGCAGCTTGGGCAGGGGGACGGCTGGAAACACCATATATTTT. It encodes CASSLGRGTAGNTIYF.

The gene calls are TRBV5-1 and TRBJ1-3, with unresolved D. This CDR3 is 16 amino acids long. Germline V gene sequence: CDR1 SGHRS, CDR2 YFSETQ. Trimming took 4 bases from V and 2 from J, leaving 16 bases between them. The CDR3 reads CASSPERVFTGNTIYF. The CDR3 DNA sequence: TGCGCCAGCAGCCCGGAGAGGGTCTTTACTGGAAACACCATATATTTT.

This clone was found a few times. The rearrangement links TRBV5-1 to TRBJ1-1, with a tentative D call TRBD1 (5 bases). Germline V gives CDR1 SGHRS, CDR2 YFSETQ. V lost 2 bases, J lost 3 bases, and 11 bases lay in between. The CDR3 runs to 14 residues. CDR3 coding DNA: TGCGCCAGCAGCTTTTTTGGGGCTGACACTGAAGCTTTCTTT. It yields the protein CASSFFGADTEAFF.

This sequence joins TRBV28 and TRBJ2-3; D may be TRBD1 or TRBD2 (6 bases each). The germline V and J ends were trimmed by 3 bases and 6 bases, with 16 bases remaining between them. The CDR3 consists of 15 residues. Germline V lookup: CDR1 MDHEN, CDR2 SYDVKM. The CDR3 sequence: CASSFGQGGRDTQYF. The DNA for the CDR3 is TGTGCCAGCAGTTTCGGCCAAGGGGGGCGGGATACGCAGTATTTT.

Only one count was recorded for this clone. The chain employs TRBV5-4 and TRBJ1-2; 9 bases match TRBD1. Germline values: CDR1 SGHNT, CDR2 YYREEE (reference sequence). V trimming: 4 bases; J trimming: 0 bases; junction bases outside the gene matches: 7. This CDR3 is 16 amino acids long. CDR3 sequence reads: CASSHIGTGSNYGYTF. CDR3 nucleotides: TGTGCCAGCAGCCACATCGGGACAGGGTCTAACTATGGCTACACCTTC.

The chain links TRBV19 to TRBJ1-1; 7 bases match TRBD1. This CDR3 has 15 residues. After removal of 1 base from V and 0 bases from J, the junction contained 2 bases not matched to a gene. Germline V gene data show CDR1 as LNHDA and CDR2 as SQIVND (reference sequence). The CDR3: CASSIGDRLNTEAFF. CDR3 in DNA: TGTGCCAGTAGTATAGGGGACAGATTGAACACTGAAGCTTTCTTT.

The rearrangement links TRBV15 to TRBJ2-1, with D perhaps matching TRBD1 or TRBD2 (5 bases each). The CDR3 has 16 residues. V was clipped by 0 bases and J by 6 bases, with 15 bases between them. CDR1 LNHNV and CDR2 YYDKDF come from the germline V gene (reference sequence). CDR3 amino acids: CATSRDFGTSGNEQFF. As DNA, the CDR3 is TGTGCCACCAGCAGAGATTTCGGGACCTCGGGCAATGAGCAGTTCTTC. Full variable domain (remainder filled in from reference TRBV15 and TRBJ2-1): DAMVIQNPRYQVTQFGKPVTLSCSQTLNHNVMYWYQQKSSQAPKLLFHYYDKDFNNEADTPDNFQSRRPNTSFCFLDIRSPGLGDTAMYLCATSRDFGTSGNEQFFGPGTRLTVL.